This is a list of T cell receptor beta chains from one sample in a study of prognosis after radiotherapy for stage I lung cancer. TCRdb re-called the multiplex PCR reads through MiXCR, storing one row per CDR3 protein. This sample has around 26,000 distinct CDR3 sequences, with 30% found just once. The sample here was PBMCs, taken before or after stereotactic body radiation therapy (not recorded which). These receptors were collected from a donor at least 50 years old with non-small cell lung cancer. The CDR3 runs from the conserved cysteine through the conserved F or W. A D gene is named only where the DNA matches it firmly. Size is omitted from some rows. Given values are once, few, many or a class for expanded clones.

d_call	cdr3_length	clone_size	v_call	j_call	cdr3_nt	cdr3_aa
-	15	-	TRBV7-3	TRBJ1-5	TGTGCCAGCAGCTTACAGTCAGGGGAGAGGCAGCCCCAGCATTTC	CASSLQSGERQPQHF
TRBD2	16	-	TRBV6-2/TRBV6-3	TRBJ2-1	TGTGCCAGCAGTCAAATGGGGGCTAGCGGGAGCAATGAGCAGTTCTTC	CASSQMGASGSNEQFF
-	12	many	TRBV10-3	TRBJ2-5	TGTGCCATCAGCCGGGACCAAGAGACCCAGTACTTC	CAISRDQETQYF
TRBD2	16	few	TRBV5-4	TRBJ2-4	TGTGCCAGCAGCCTTTCTTTAGGGGAGGGCAAAAACATTCAGTACTTC	CASSLSLGEGKNIQYF
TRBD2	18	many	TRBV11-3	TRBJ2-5	TGTGCCAGCAGCTTAGTGGCTAGCGGGAGGCCCTACCAAGAGACCCAGTACTTC	CASSLVASGRPYQETQYF
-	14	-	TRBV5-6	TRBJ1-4	TGTGCCAGCAACGTCTACCAGGGTAGTGAAAAACTGTTTTTT	CASNVYQGSEKLFF
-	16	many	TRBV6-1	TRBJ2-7	TGTGCCAGCAGTGAACTATCTGGAACAGCCAATTACGAGCAGTACTTC	CASSELSGTANYEQYF
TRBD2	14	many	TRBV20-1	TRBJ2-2	TGCAGTGCTAGAGATGCTAGCGGTACCGGGGAGCTGTTTTTT	CSARDASGTGELFF
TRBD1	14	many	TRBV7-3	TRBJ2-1	TGTGCCAGCAGCGCCTGGACAGGGGGCGGTGAGCAGTTCTTC	CASSAWTGGGEQFF
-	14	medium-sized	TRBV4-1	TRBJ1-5	TGCGCCAGCAGCCAAGAGTCAGGGGATCAGCCCCAGCATTTT	CASSQESGDQPQHF
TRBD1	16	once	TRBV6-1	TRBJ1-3	TGTTCCAGCACTACACCCGGGACAGGGGCTGGAGACACCATATATTTT	CSSTTPGTGAGDTIYF
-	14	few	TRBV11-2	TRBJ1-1	TGTGCCAGCAGCTTAGTCGCGGGCAGTAGCGAAGCTTTCTTT	CASSLVAGSSEAFF
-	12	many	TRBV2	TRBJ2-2	TGTGCCAGCAGTCCTGACACCGGGGAGCTGTTTTTT	CASSPDTGELFF
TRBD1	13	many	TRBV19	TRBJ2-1	TGTGCCAGTAGTATGGGACAGGGTGATGAGCAGTTCTTC	CASSMGQGDEQFF
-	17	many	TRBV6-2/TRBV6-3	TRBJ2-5	TGTGCCAGCAGTTACTCCCGACAGCAACTTAGGACTGAGACCCAGTACTTC	CASSYSRQQLRTETQYF
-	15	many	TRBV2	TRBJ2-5	TGTGCCAGCAGCCAAGGGGGGGCAAACCAAGAGACCCAGTACTTC	CASSQGGANQETQYF
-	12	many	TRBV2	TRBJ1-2	TGTGCCAGCACCCAAGGGTACTATGGCTACACCTTC	CASTQGYYGYTF
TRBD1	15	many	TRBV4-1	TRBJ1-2	TGCGCCAGCAGCCGAGGACAGGGGACCTACTATGGCTACACCTTC	CASSRGQGTYYGYTF
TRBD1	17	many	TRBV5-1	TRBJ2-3	TGCGCCAGCAGCCGTATGAATCCGGGACAGGGCGGAGATACGCAGTATTTT	CASSRMNPGQGGDTQYF
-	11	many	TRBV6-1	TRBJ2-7	TGTGCCAGCAGAGTAGGGGGGGAGCAGTACTTC	CASRVGGEQYF
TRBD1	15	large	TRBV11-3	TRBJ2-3	TGTGCCAGCAGCATCCCAACAGGGGCGTCACGGACGCAGTATTTT	CASSIPTGASRTQYF
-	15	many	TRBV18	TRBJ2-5	TGTGCCAGCTCACCAGGGTTTGCCAGGGAGAAGACCCAGTACTTC	CASSPGFAREKTQYF
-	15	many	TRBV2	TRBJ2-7	TGTGCCAGCAGCGGGACCGTGGACACGCTCTACGAGCAGTACTTC	CASSGTVDTLYEQYF
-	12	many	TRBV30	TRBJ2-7	TGTGCCTGGAGCAGGGGATCCGACGAGCAGTACTTC	CAWSRGSDEQYF
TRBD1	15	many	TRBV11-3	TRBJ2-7	TGTGCCAGCAGCTTGGGGACAGGGGTCTTAGCCGAGCAGTACTTC	CASSLGTGVLAEQYF
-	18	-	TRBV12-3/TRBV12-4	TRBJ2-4	TGTGCCAGCAGTGCTGGGCAGGGGGGGATGCTAGCCAAAAACATTCAGTACTTC	CASSAGQGGMLAKNIQYF
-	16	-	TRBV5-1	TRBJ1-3	TGCGCCAGCAGCTTGGGCCCTACAGTGACTGGAAACACCATATATTTT	CASSLGPTVTGNTIYF
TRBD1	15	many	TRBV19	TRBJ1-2	TGTGCCAGTAGTACGACCCCGGGACAGACCTATGGCTACACCTTC	CASSTTPGQTYGYTF
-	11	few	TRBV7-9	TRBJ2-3	TGTGCCAGCAAAGACGTAGATACGCAGTATTTT	CASKDVDTQYF
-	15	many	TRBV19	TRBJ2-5	TGTGCCAGTAGTATAGATCATATCGGGGAGGAGACCCAGTACTTC	CASSIDHIGEETQYF
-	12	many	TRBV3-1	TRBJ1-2	TGTGCCAGCAGCCAAGTCGAGTATGGCTACACCTTC	CASSQVEYGYTF
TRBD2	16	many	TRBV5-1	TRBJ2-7	TGCGCCAGCAGCTTGGGGGTGGTGACTAGCGGAAACGAGCAGTACTTC	CASSLGVVTSGNEQYF
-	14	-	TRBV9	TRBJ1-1	TGTGCCAGCAGCGTACAGGGGTCGGACACTGAAGCTTTCTTT	CASSVQGSDTEAFF
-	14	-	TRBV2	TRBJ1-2	TGTGCCAGCAGTCTGACCCAGACGCACTATGGCTACACCTTC	CASSLTQTHYGYTF
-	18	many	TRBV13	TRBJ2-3	TGTGCCAGCAGCTTAACAAACTGGGTCCTCGGTGGGGCAGATACGCAGTATTTT	CASSLTNWVLGGADTQYF
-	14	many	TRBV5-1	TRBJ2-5	TGCGCCAGCAGCTTGAACAGGCTACAAGAGACCCAGTACTTC	CASSLNRLQETQYF
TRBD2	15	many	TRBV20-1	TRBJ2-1	TGCAGTGCTAGAAGTATCCAGCGGGGGAAAGATGAGCAGTTCTTC	CSARSIQRGKDEQFF